These 26 T cell receptor beta chains were sequenced from one sample in a study of T cell responses to AZD1222 COVID-19 vaccine. Assay used: immunoSEQ multiplex PCR; TCRdb lists only in-frame clones, some missing. This sample carries fewer than 150,000 clones, 85% to 95% of them seen once, and the ten largest clones take approximately 6.5%. The material was peripheral blood, obtained 28 days after the second AZD1222 dose. These receptors were taken from an adult who received the AZD1222 COVID-19 vaccine.

This chain connects TRBV30 to TRBJ1-1; D is unresolved. V lost 1 base and J lost 5, with 11 bases in between. The CDR3 runs to 13 residues. Germline V gives CDR1 GTSNPN, CDR2 SVGIG (reference sequence). CDR3 DNA sequence: TGTGCCTGGAGTGACCCTGGCCGTACTGAAGCTTTCTTT. This gives the protein CAWSDPGRTEAFF. The full variable domain, with the rest looked up from reference TRBV30 and TRBJ1-1, is SQTIHQWPATLVQPVGSPLSLECTVEGTSNPNLYWYRQAAGRGLQLLFYSVGIGQISSEVPQNLSASRPQDRQFILSSKKLLLSDSGFYLCAWSDPGRTEAFFGQGTRLTVV.

V usage is TRBV2 and J usage is TRBJ1-5; D uncertain. The germline CDR1 and CDR2 sequences are SNHLY and FYNNEI. The CDR3 covers 12 residues. The V end lost 5 bases, the J end lost 7 bases, and 9 bases lay between the germline ends. The CDR3 protein is CASSSPDQPQHF. The DNA of the CDR3 is TGTGCCAGCAGTTCACCTGACCAGCCCCAGCATTTT.

The J gene is TRBJ1-1, the V gene TRBV10-3; D unclear. Trimming stripped 6 bases from V and 0 bases from J, with 20 bases between. The CDR3 has 17 amino acids. Germline V CDR1 and CDR2: ENHRY, SYGVKD. The CDR3: CAISRVGYAPMNTEAFF. In DNA, the CDR3 is TGTGCCATCAGCCGCGTGGGGTATGCCCCCATGAACACTGAAGCTTTCTTT.

The rearrangement uses TRBV2 and TRBJ1-5; D ambiguous. Germline V CDR1 and CDR2: SNHLY, FYNNEI. The CDR3 spans 11 residues. Trimming pared 4 bases from V and 5 bases from J, leaving 3 bases between. Here the CDR3 DNA reads TGTGCCAGCAGTGTTGATCAGCCCCAGCATTTT. Encoded protein: CASSVDQPQHF.

This clone appeared once. The rearrangement joins TRBV25-1 to TRBJ1-5; 7 bases agree with TRBD1. The germline V gene encodes CDR1 MGHDK and CDR2 SYGVNS. This CDR3 region has 16 residues. The V segment lost 2 bases and the J segment 5 bases; nucleotides outside the gene matches: 9. The CDR3 reads CASSEGPGQRDQPQHF. CDR3 coding DNA: TGTGCCAGCAGTGAAGGACCGGGACAGAGAGATCAGCCCCAGCATTTT.

Only one count was recorded for this clone. V gene TRBV7-9 combines with J gene TRBJ1-2; a possible D gene is TRBD1 (6 bases). V was pared by 3 bases and J by 2 bases, with 10 bases between. In germline, CDR1 is SEHNR, CDR2 FQNEAQ (reference sequence). CDR3 length equals 14 residues. CDR3 nucleotides: TGTGCCAGCAGCTTGTTTGGGGGCAACTATGGCTACACCTTC. This sequence encodes CASSLFGGNYGYTF. Based on the CDR3 plus reference TRBV7-9 and TRBJ1-2, the full variable domain is DTGVSQNPRHKITKRGQNVTFRCDPISEHNRLYWYRQTLGQGPEFLTYFQNEAQLEKSRLLSDRFSAERPKGSFSTLEIQRTEQGDSAMYLCASSLFGGNYGYTFGSGTRLTVV.

The rearrangement joins TRBV4-1 to TRBJ1-1; possibly TRBD1 for D (6 bases). Germline CDR1 reads MGHRA; CDR2 reads YSYEKL. The CDR3 loop spans 15 amino acids. Trimming left V 0 bases short and J 6 bases short, with 14 bases between. CDR3 sequence reads: CASSQEGWGRPEAFF. CDR3 DNA: TGCGCCAGCAGCCAAGAGGGCTGGGGGCGACCTGAAGCTTTCTTT.

The chain carries TRBV5-5 and TRBJ2-7, with 7 bases identical to TRBD1. Germline CDR1 and CDR2: SGHKS and YYEKEE (reference sequence). This CDR3 is built from 15 residues. J lost 3 bases, V lost 0 bases, and 6 bases had no gene match. The CDR3 here is CASSLGGQFYYEQYF. The CDR3, as DNA: TGTGCCAGCAGCTTGGGGGGACAGTTTTACTACGAGCAGTACTTC.

The J gene is TRBJ1-1, the V gene TRBV15; D ambiguous. This CDR3 is 13 amino acids long. Germline V gene sequence: CDR1 LNHNV, CDR2 YYDKDF (reference sequence). Between the trimmed V and J ends, which lost 6 bases and 0 bases, there was a span of 8 bases. Here the CDR3 reads CATSSRMNTEAFF. For the CDR3, the DNA is TGTGCCACCAGTTCTAGGATGAACACTGAAGCTTTCTTT.

V usage is TRBV6-1 and J usage is TRBJ1-6; 11 nucleotides match TRBD1. Germline CDR1 is MNHNS and CDR2 is SASEGT. The CDR3 covers 16 residues. Losses at the gene ends were 2 bases for V and 9 bases for J; bases not matched to a gene: 6. CDR3 amino acids: CASSEPPGQGGSPLHF. The DNA for the CDR3 is TGTGCCAGCAGTGAACCACCGGGACAGGGGGGTTCACCCCTCCACTTT.

The rearrangement links TRBV6-5 to TRBJ1-1, with 7 bases that match TRBD1. J was trimmed by 2 bases and V by 7 bases; bases with no gene match: 7. CDR3 length equals 14 residues. Germline CDR1 reads MNHEY; CDR2 reads SVGAGI. CDR3 nucleotide sequence: TGTGCCAGCAATTCCCACAGGGGAAACACTGAAGCTTTCTTT. It yields the protein CASNSHRGNTEAFF.

The chain combines TRBV28 with TRBJ1-5; tentative D call: TRBD1 (5 bases). Germline V gene lookup returns CDR1 MDHEN and CDR2 SYDVKM. The CDR3 spans 14 residues. Trimming left V 3 bases short and J 1 base short, with 7 bases between. This CDR3 is CASSFRASNQPQHF. DNA of the CDR3: TGTGCCAGCAGTTTCAGGGCAAGCAATCAGCCCCAGCATTTT.

In regard to this clone: One base away lies a much larger clone, so this may be a sequencing read error. J is TRBJ1-5 and V is TRBV7-8; no clear D. Germline CDR1 reads SGHVS; CDR2 reads FQNEAQ. V dropped 5 bases and J dropped 2 bases, with 7 bases sitting between them. The CDR3 is 13 amino acids. CDR3 protein: CASSQEGNQPQHF. DNA of the CDR3: TGTGCCAGCAGCCAGGAGGGCAATCAGCCCCAGCATTTT.

The CDR3: CSVAGGPYEQYF. The CDR3, as DNA: TGCAGCGTTGCAGGTGGGCCATACGAGCAGTACTTC. The gene calls are TRBV29-1 and TRBJ2-7; the D is unclear. Trimming removed 4 bases at V and 4 bases at J, with 11 bases between. The CDR3 is 12 amino acids. Per germline, CDR1 SQVTM and CDR2 ANQGSEA.

This clone was observed a single time. The rearrangement uses TRBV14 and TRBJ2-1; TRBD2 aligns across 11 bases. Unmatched junction bases numbered 4, after V lost 3 bases and J lost 0 bases. CDR1 and CDR2 from the germline V gene are SGHDN and FVKESK. The CDR3 spans 17 residues. The CDR3 DNA is TGTGCCAGCAGCCAGTTGACTAGCGGGACCTCCTACAATGAGCAGTTCTTC. This translates into CASSQLTSGTSYNEQFF.

The chain combines TRBV19 with TRBJ2-6; TRBD1 might be the D (5 bases). The CDR3 has 18 amino acids. V dropped 5 bases and J dropped 0 bases, with 17 bases sitting between them. The V gene's germline CDR1 is LNHDA and CDR2 SQIVND (reference sequence). DNA of the CDR3: TGTGCCAGTAGTCTCGGACAACCTTATAGCTCTGGGGCCAACGTCCTGACTTTC. Protein: CASSLGQPYSSGANVLTF. The entire variable domain, with the rest obtained from reference TRBV19 and TRBJ2-6, is as follows: DGGITQSPKYLFRKEGQNVTLSCEQNLNHDAMYWYRQDPGQGLRLIYYSQIVNDFQKGDIAEGYSVSREKKESFPLTVTSAQKNPTAFYLCASSLGQPYSSGANVLTFGAGSRLTVL.

This chain connects TRBV11-3 to TRBJ2-3, with a possible D match to TRBD1 (5 bases). Germline V lookup: CDR1 SGHNT, CDR2 YENEEA. Deletions cut 10 bases from V and 1 base from J, with 12 bases between. This CDR3 has 13 residues. In DNA, the CDR3 is TGTGCCACCACCCTACAGGGCACAGATACGCAGTATTTT. As protein: CATTLQGTDTQYF.

CDR3 sequence: CASSQGSGIAFDYEQYF. CDR3 sequence (DNA): TGTGCCAGCAGCCAAGGCAGCGGGATAGCGTTCGACTACGAGCAGTACTTC. This chain connects TRBV14 to TRBJ2-7; 7 bases align to TRBD2. V lost 1 base, J lost 3 bases, and 12 bases stayed unmatched. CDR1 is SGHDN, CDR2 FVKESK, per germline. The length of the CDR3 is 17 residues.

This clone occurred once. The genes are TRBV3-1 (or the pseudogene TRBV3-2) and TRBJ1-2; D gene ambiguous. Germline V gene data show CDR1 as LGHDT and CDR2 as YNNKEL (reference sequence). The CDR3 runs to 13 residues. Trimming cost V 0 bases and J 8 bases, with 10 bases left between them. DNA for the CDR3: TGTGCCAGCAGCCAAGATCAGGAACCCGGCTACACCTTC. It translates to CASSQDQEPGYTF.

This clone has only one observation. The gene calls are TRBV29-1 and TRBJ1-1; no firm D call. V lost 6 bases and J lost 1, with 9 bases in between. Germline CDR1 reads SQVTM; CDR2 reads ANQGSEA. This CDR3 spans 12 amino acids. The CDR3 sequence: CSVLRGNTEAFF. The CDR3 DNA reads as TGCAGCGTGTTACGGGGGAACACTGAAGCTTTCTTT.

The chain is built from TRBV18 and TRBJ2-7, with D perhaps matching TRBD1 (5 bases). CDR1 KGHSH and CDR2 LQKENI come from the germline V gene. Deletions cut 0 bases from V and 6 bases from J, with 9 bases between. This CDR3 contains 13 residues. The CDR3 sequence is CASSPPLQGEQYF. In DNA, the CDR3 is TGTGCCAGCTCACCACCACTGCAGGGCGAGCAGTACTTC.

The CDR3: CASSYAGNSPLHF. In nucleotides, the CDR3 is TGTGCCAGCAGTTACGCGGGAAATTCACCCCTCCACTTT. V gene TRBV6-5 combines with J gene TRBJ1-6, with D unclear. There are 13 residues in the CDR3. The germline V gene has CDR1 MNHEY and CDR2 SVGAGI. Trimming took off 2 bases at V and 7 bases at J, with 6 bases between the two ends.

This chain uses TRBV30 with TRBJ2-7, with TRBD2 as a possible D gene (6 bases). The CDR3 extends over 12 amino acids. In germline, CDR1 is GTSNPN, CDR2 SVGIG (reference sequence). V was cut by 8 bases and J by 4 bases, with 15 bases left in between. CDR3 bases: TGTGCCCTTGACGGGGGAGGTTACGAGCAGTACTTC. Translation: CALDGGGYEQYF. The complete variable domain, with remaining parts taken from reference TRBV30 and TRBJ2-7, reads SQTIHQWPATLVQPVGSPLSLECTVEGTSNPNLYWYRQAAGRGLQLLFYSVGIGQISSEVPQNLSASRPQDRQFILSSKKLLLSDSGFYLCALDGGGYEQYFGPGTRLTVT.

This chain links TRBV7-9 with TRBJ1-2; a weak D match, TRBD1 (5 bases). This CDR3 contains 16 residues. Per germline, CDR1 SEHNR and CDR2 FQNEAQ (reference sequence). V was shortened by 4 bases and J by 5 bases, with 20 bases between the two germline ends. The CDR3 spells CASSSSGQGDEYGYTF. The CDR3 region has the DNA TGTGCCAGCAGCTCTTCAGGGCAGGGTGATGAGTATGGCTACACCTTC.

The chain is built from TRBV12-3 or TRBV12-4 and TRBJ1-5; D remains ambiguous. V lost 7 bases and J lost 5, with 12 bases in between. The CDR3 spans 13 residues. This CDR3 reads CASTPGRYQPQHF. The CDR3 DNA reads TGTGCCAGCACCCCCGGTCGGTATCAGCCCCAGCATTTT.

The chain is built from TRBV5-1 and TRBJ2-1, with 7 bases matching TRBD2. The junction had 2 bases not matched to a gene; V was cut back by 2 bases and J by 0 bases. Germline CDR1 reads SGHRS; CDR2 reads YFSETQ. The CDR3 loop spans 15 amino acids. DNA of the CDR3: TGCGCCAGCAGCTTTGGGGGGGACTCCTACAATGAGCAGTTCTTC. It specifies CASSFGGDSYNEQFF.